This TCR beta chain is drawn from a study of CD8 T cells in ankylosing spondylitis. Study outcomes and limitations: As reported, disease-linked clones showed significant enrichment in matched ankylosing spondylitis synovial fluid. Several of the motif variants were reported before in synovial fluid and blood from reactive arthritis.

With molecular barcodes, quantitative 5'-RACE was used to make the TCR beta libraries. TCRdb reanalysed the 5' RACE reads using MiXCR and keeps one entry per CDR3 protein. Of a few hundred thousand distinct CDR3 sequences listed, 18% are singletons. This CDR3 is 13 amino acids long. Deletions cut 6 bases from V and 3 bases from J, with 12 bases between. Points on this clonotype: No antigen is known for it.

The chain joins TRBV12-3 or TRBV12-4 to TRBJ2-7; D gene unclear. The source is a male donor with ankylosing spondylitis or in good health (not recorded which). Sequenced: blood, either unsorted or a sorted T cell fraction (not recorded which). The CDR3: CASRSRASYEQYF. CDR3 DNA sequence: TGTGCCAGCAGGTCCCGGGCGAGCTACGAGCAGTACTTC.